The next 18 T cell receptor beta chains were all read from a single sample in a study of blood T cell repertoires in COVID-19. Sequencing was performed with immunoSEQ multiplex PCR; in TCRdb, only in-frame clones are kept and a portion is missing. The sample lists around 200,000 clones, less than 85% occurring once. Sequenced input: PBMCs or T cells enriched from blood (not recorded which). Receptors were obtained from a middle-aged man who had recovered from COVID-19.

The genes are TRBV6-1 and TRBJ1-2; no clear D. Germline V CDR1 and CDR2: MNHNS, SASEGT. CDR3 length: 14 residues. The ends were cut back, 1 base at V and 4 bases at J, with 10 bases in the middle. The CDR3 reads CASSEDTLPYGYTF. CDR3 in DNA: TGTGCCAGCAGTGAAGACACATTGCCCTATGGCTACACCTTC.

This chain joins TRBV5-5 and TRBJ2-7, with 9 nucleotides matching TRBD1. The V segment lost 4 bases and the J segment 2 bases; nucleotides outside the gene matches: 4. CDR1 and CDR2 (germline): SGHKS, YYEKEE (reference sequence). The CDR3 covers 14 residues. In nucleotides, the CDR3 is TGTGCCAGCAGCCCCAGGACAGGGGCCTACGAGCAGTACTTC. Translating gives CASSPRTGAYEQYF.

The rearrangement joins TRBV19 to TRBJ1-1; D is uncertain. This CDR3 is built from 14 residues. V was shortened by 8 bases and J by 4 bases, with 17 bases between the two germline ends. The germline CDR1 and CDR2 sequences are LNHDA and SQIVND (reference sequence). Here the CDR3 DNA reads TGTGCCAGTGCCTCCTCCTCGCGTGGCACTGAAGCTTTCTTT. Amino acid sequence: CASASSSRGTEAFF.

The chain recombines TRBV24-1 with TRBJ1-1, with D possibly matching TRBD1 (5 bases). Trimming shortened V by 3 bases and J by 8 bases, and 9 bases separated the two germline ends. Germline CDR1 KGHDR, CDR2 SFDVKD. The CDR3 has 12 residues. CDR3 loop: CATSDNRREAFF. CDR3 DNA: TGTGCCACCAGTGATAACAGGAGAGAAGCTTTCTTT.

The rearrangement links TRBV6-1 to TRBJ1-3; 7 bases line up with TRBD1. Losses at the gene ends were 3 bases for V and 3 bases for J; bases not matched to a gene: 8. Germline CDR1 and CDR2: MNHNS and SASEGT. The CDR3 extends over 16 amino acids. Here the CDR3 DNA reads TGTGCCAGCAGTGATTTAGGGGGCAGGAGTGGAAACACCATATATTTT. It translates to CASSDLGGRSGNTIYF.

This chain uses TRBV6-2 or TRBV6-3 with TRBJ1-2; perhaps TRBD1 as D (6 bases). The CDR3 is 16 amino acids. Germline loops: CDR1 MNHEY, CDR2 SVGEGT. V was pared by 1 base and J by 7 bases, with 19 bases between. CDR3 protein: CASSYYDRIESGGYTF. The DNA of the CDR3 is TGTGCCAGCAGTTACTACGACAGGATCGAATCTGGTGGCTACACCTTC.

The rearrangement uses TRBV6-5 and TRBJ2-1, with D possibly TRBD1 on 6 matching bases. CDR1 is MNHEY and CDR2 is SVGAGI in the germline V gene. The V end was cut by 2 bases, the J end by 7 bases, with 15 bases between. The CDR3 is 15 amino acids. Written as DNA, the CDR3 is TGTGCCAGCAGTTACGGGGCAGGGGCGACTAATGAGCAGTTCTTC. Translation gives CASSYGAGATNEQFF.

This rearrangement joins TRBV1 to TRBJ1-1. TRBV1 has pseudogene status. The CDR3 runs to 15 residues. This chain's CDR3 is CTSSWIRGLYTEAFF. The CDR3 DNA is TGCACCAGCAGTTGGATCAGAGGACTCTACACTGAAGCTTTCTTT.

This CDR3 reads CASSSSGGDTQYF. CDR3 nucleotide sequence: TGTGCCAGCAGTTCGTCAGGGGGAGATACGCAGTATTTT. The rearrangement uses TRBV27 and TRBJ2-3; 7 bases align to TRBD1. Per the germline V gene, CDR1 is MNHEY and CDR2 is SMNVEV (reference sequence). Trimming took 4 bases from V and 5 from J; bases not matched to a gene: 3. The CDR3 sequence is 13 residues long.

The count of this clone is one. The chain couples TRBV5-1 to TRBJ2-1, with a tentative D call TRBD2 (5 bases). The CDR3 is made up of 13 amino acids. Per germline, CDR1 SGHRS and CDR2 YFSETQ. Trimming removed 2 bases at V and 6 bases at J, with 9 bases between. The CDR3, as DNA: TGCGCCAGCAGCTTCTTAGCGACCAATGAGCAGTTCTTC. Its translation is CASSFLATNEQFF.

The V call is TRBV10-3, the J call TRBJ2-1; TRBD2 aligns across 11 bases. This CDR3 comprises 16 residues. The germline gives CDR1 ENHRY, CDR2 SYGVKD. The junction had 11 bases not matched to a gene; V was cut back by 7 bases and J by 6 bases. CDR3 DNA sequence: TGTGCCATCACTCCCGGGACTAGCGGCCTCGGCAATGAGCAGTTCTTC. Amino acid sequence: CAITPGTSGLGNEQFF.

This sequence joins TRBV15 and TRBJ1-5; 10 bases match TRBD1. This CDR3 region has 14 residues. Trimming cost V 5 bases and J 6 bases; bases outside gene matches: 4. Germline CDR1 LNHNV, CDR2 YYDKDF (reference sequence). CDR3 loop: CATSFGTGVQPQHF. The CDR3 coding sequence is TGTGCCACCAGCTTTGGGACAGGGGTTCAGCCCCAGCATTTT.

The chain uses TRBV12-5 and TRBJ2-1; the D is unclear. The CDR3 loop spans 12 amino acids. From germline, CDR1 is LGHNT and CDR2 FRNRAP. Between the trimmed V and J ends, which lost 2 bases and 6 bases, there was a span of 5 bases. The CDR3 coding sequence is TGTGCTAGTGGTTTGTTGAGCAATGAGCAGTTCTTC. It is translated as CASGLLSNEQFF.

In the case of this clone: Other DNA sequences in the same sample also yield this CDR3. The chain links TRBV30 to TRBJ1-2; D might be TRBD1 (5 bases). The CDR3 loop spans 12 amino acids. Trimming pared 0 bases from V and 4 bases from J, leaving 6 bases between. Germline values: CDR1 GTSNPN, CDR2 SVGIG (reference sequence). CDR3: CAWSVDSYGYTF. DNA of the CDR3: TGTGCCTGGAGTGTCGACAGCTATGGCTACACCTTC.

The CDR3 coding sequence is TGCGCCAGCAGCTTGAGGTCGGGAGAAGACTACGAGCAGTACTTC. Translation gives CASSLRSGEDYEQYF. J is TRBJ2-7 and V is TRBV5-1; tentative D call: TRBD2 (6 bases). The CDR3 length is 15 residues. Germline values: CDR1 SGHRS, CDR2 YFSETQ. V was shortened by 1 base and J by 3 bases, with 14 bases between the two germline ends.

The rearrangement uses TRBV5-1 and TRBJ2-1; D unclear. The V end was cut by 5 bases, the J end by 6 bases, with 6 bases between. Germline V lookup: CDR1 SGHRS, CDR2 YFSETQ. This CDR3 has 11 amino acids. The CDR3, as DNA: TGCGCCAGCAGGTACGGCAATGAGCAGTTCTTC. Translating gives CASRYGNEQFF.

This clone has a handful of counts. The chain joins TRBV29-1 to TRBJ2-7; 7 bases are a match to TRBD2. V lost 3 bases and J lost 6; bases outside the gene matches: 5. The CDR3 loop spans 12 amino acids. Per germline, CDR1 SQVTM and CDR2 ANQGSEA. CDR3 protein: CSVDGVAGEQYF. CDR3 in DNA: TGCAGCGTTGATGGGGTAGCGGGCGAGCAGTACTTC.

This chain joins TRBV5-1 and TRBJ2-7; 9 bases align to TRBD1. CDR1 is SGHRS and CDR2 is YFSETQ in the germline V gene. Trimming at V came to 0 bases and at J to 5 bases, leaving 3 bases not matched to a gene. The length of the CDR3 is 14 residues. The CDR3 coding sequence is TGCGCCAGCAGCTTGGAGGGACAGGGCCACGAGCAGTACTTC. It codes for CASSLEGQGHEQYF. The full variable domain, in which reference TRBV5-1 and TRBJ2-7 provide the parts outside the CDR3, is KAGVTQTPRYLIKTRGQQVTLSCSPISGHRSVSWYQQTPGQGLQFLFEYFSETQRNKGNFPGRFSGRQFSNSRSEMNVSTLELGDSALYLCASSLEGQGHEQYFGPGTRLTVT.